This is a list of T cell receptor beta chains from one sample in a study of cytomegalovirus exposure and HLA in healthy donors. Libraries were prepared by immunoSEQ multiplex PCR; TCRdb keeps only in-frame clonotypes and omits some of them. This table holds some 140,000 clones, over 70% found once. The sequenced sample consisted of PBMCs. The source is a man aged 18 to 35 in good health and CMV-seronegative. Each CDR3 is given with its conserved first and last residue. D genes are given only for firm matches. Size is omitted from some rows. Given values are once, few, many or a class for expanded clones.

d_gene,j_gene,abundance,v_gene,CDR3aa,CDR3nt
-,TRBJ1-3,-,TRBV7-2,CASRAGGNTIYF,TGTGCCAGCAGGGCAGGTGGAAACACCATATATTTT
-,TRBJ2-3,-,TRBV28,CASSLQGAGADTQYF,TGTGCCAGCAGTTTACAGGGGGCGGGGGCAGATACGCAGTATTTT
-,TRBJ1-1,-,TRBV6-4,CASSQRPGTEAFF,TGTGCCAGCAGCCAACGTCCGGGCACTGAAGCTTTCTTT
-,TRBJ1-6,-,TRBV19,CASTAYQVNNSPLHF,TGTGCCAGTACCGCCTACCAAGTCAATAATTCACCCCTCCACTTT
TRBD1,TRBJ1-2,-,TRBV6-4,CASSRTGDDYGYTF,TGTGCCAGCAGTCGGACAGGGGATGACTATGGCTACACCTTC
-,TRBJ1-1,-,TRBV7-9,CASSVRERGGSLTEAFF,TGTGCCAGCAGCGTACGTGAAAGGGGGGGGTCCCTCACTGAAGCTTTCTTT
TRBD1,TRBJ2-5,-,TRBV6-6,CASRQVGQYQETQYF,TGTGCCAGCAGGCAGGTGGGACAGTACCAAGAGACCCAGTACTTC
TRBD1,TRBJ1-2,-,TRBV14,CASSPLQGRGPYGYTF,TGTGCCAGCAGCCCTCTCCAGGGCAGGGGGCCCTATGGCTACACCTTC
-,TRBJ1-2,-,TRBV10-2,CASSEDLGARYGYTF,TGCGCCAGCAGTGAGGACTTGGGTGCGCGCTATGGCTACACCTTC
TRBD1,TRBJ2-1,-,TRBV19,CATMGQGANEQFF,TGTGCCACCATGGGACAGGGGGCGAATGAGCAGTTCTTC
-,TRBJ2-1,-,TRBV7-2,CASSLDRLSSYNEQFF,TGTGCCAGCAGCTTAGACAGGTTAAGCTCCTACAATGAGCAGTTCTTC
TRBD1,TRBJ2-7,-,TRBV6-5,CASSLTGTGEYEQYF,TGTGCCAGCAGTTTAACCGGGACAGGGGAATACGAGCAGTACTTC
-,TRBJ2-7,-,TRBV6-5,CASSYSREDVEQYF,TGTGCCAGCAGTTACAGCAGGGAGGATGTCGAGCAGTACTTC
-,TRBJ1-2,-,TRBV7-9,CSSSLDSVYGYTF,TGTTCCAGCAGCTTAGATTCAGTCTATGGCTACACCTTC
-,TRBJ1-1,once,TRBV6-5,CASSYSRMNTEAFF,TGTGCCAGCAGTTACTCGAGAATGAACACTGAAGCTTTCTTT
-,TRBJ1-2,-,TRBV7-9,CASSLLGHLHTFNYGYTF,TGTGCCAGCAGCCTACTGGGGCACCTCCACACGTTTAACTATGGCTACACCTTC
TRBD2,TRBJ2-5,-,TRBV5-4,CASSRERGGETQYF,TGTGCCAGCAGCAGAGAGCGGGGTGGGGAGACCCAGTACTTC
-,TRBJ1-2,few,TRBV6-5,CASTQGYGGYTF,TGTGCCAGCACTCAGGGGTACGGTGGCTACACCTTC
-,TRBJ2-7,-,TRBV6-5,CASSYSKGAYEQYF,TGTGCCAGCAGTTACTCAAAGGGAGCCTACGAGCAGTACTTC
-,TRBJ1-6,-,TRBV19,CASTKREAGNHSPLHF,TGTGCCAGTACCAAGAGGGAGGCAGGGAATCATTCACCCCTCCACTTT
-,TRBJ1-3,-,TRBV28,CASSPLGAGANLRSGNTIYF,TGTGCCAGCAGTCCTTTGGGGGCAGGGGCTAATCTGCGGTCTGGAAACACCATATATTTT
TRBD1,TRBJ1-2,-,TRBV30,CAWVPSRGPPPSTF,TGTGCCTGGGTCCCCTCCAGGGGGCCTCCACCCTCCACCTTC
-,TRBJ2-1,-,TRBV5-1,CASSLEGGGSDNEQFF,TGCGCCAGCAGCTTGGAAGGGGGTGGCAGCGACAATGAGCAGTTCTTC
TRBD1,TRBJ1-2,-,TRBV6-5,CASSRDRGGGYTF,TGTGCCAGCAGCCGGGACAGGGGCGGGGGCTACACCTTC
-,TRBJ1-1,-,TRBV19,CASSIRLGRGTEAFF,TGTGCCAGTAGTATCCGGTTAGGGAGAGGCACTGAAGCTTTCTTT
-,TRBJ2-3,once,TRBV19,CASSIRGDTQYF,TGTGCCAGTAGTATCCGAGGGGATACGCAGTATTTT
-,TRBJ2-6,-,TRBV9,CASSVSGDSGANVLTF,TGTGCCAGCAGCGTGAGCGGAGACTCTGGGGCCAACGTCCTGACTTTC
-,TRBJ2-3,once,TRBV19,CASSSSRGTDTQYF,TGTGCCAGTAGCTCCTCGAGAGGAACAGATACGCAGTATTTT
-,TRBJ1-4,-,TRBV9,CASSFMGQTGEKLFF,TGTGCCAGCAGTTTTATGGGCCAAACCGGTGAAAAACTGTTTTTT
-,TRBJ1-2,-,TRBV5-6,CASSTRRGQSPDYGYTF,TGTGCCAGCAGCACCAGGCGGGGGCAGTCCCCTGACTATGGCTACACCTTC
-,TRBJ2-7,-,TRBV7-3,CASRMQGEQYF,TGTGCCAGCAGAATGCAGGGTGAGCAGTACTTC
TRBD1,TRBJ1-1,-,TRBV7-9,CASSLDRGGTEAFF,TGTGCCAGCAGCCTGGACAGGGGAGGCACTGAAGCTTTCTTT
-,TRBJ1-2,-,TRBV29-1,CSVGQGYGYTF,TGCAGCGTTGGGCAGGGTTATGGCTACACCTTC
TRBD1,TRBJ1-2,few,TRBV29-1,CSDTTHRGGYTF,TGCAGCGATACAACTCACAGGGGCGGCTACACCTTC
-,TRBJ2-3,-,TRBV2,CASSFRGADTQYF,TGTGCCAGCAGTTTCAGGGGGGCAGATACGCAGTATTTT
-,TRBJ1-4,once,TRBV19,CASSPSRFGEKLFF,TGTGCCAGTAGTCCCTCGAGGTTTGGAGAAAAACTGTTTTTT
TRBD1,TRBJ1-2,-,TRBV5-1,CASRPDRVDGYTF,TGCGCCAGCAGACCGGACAGGGTTGATGGCTACACCTTC
-,TRBJ1-1,-,TRBV2,CASSSGSEAFF,TGTGCCAGCAGTTCAGGGTCTGAAGCTTTCTTT
TRBD1,TRBJ1-5,few,TRBV7-9,CASSPGTGGDQPQHF,TGTGCCAGCAGCCCCGGGACAGGGGGCGATCAGCCCCAGCATTTT
TRBD1,TRBJ1-6,-,TRBV25-1,CASSKTGTRSPLHF,TGTGCCAGCAGTAAGACAGGGACGCGATCACCCCTCCACTTT
-,TRBJ1-1,-,TRBV11-3,CASSLGRTNTEAFF,TGTGCCAGCAGCTTAGGGAGAACGAACACTGAAGCTTTCTTT
TRBD1,TRBJ1-6,-,TRBV19,CASSPWDSFSPLHF,TGTGCCAGTAGCCCCTGGGACAGTTTTTCACCCCTCCACTTT
-,TRBJ1-2,-,TRBV7-8,CASSLIQGPGGYTF,TGTGCCAGCAGCTTAATCCAGGGCCCAGGCGGCTACACCTTC
-,TRBJ2-6,few,TRBV19,CASSPRGTPNSGANVLTF,TGTGCCAGTAGCCCGAGGGGGACACCAAACTCTGGGGCCAACGTCCTGACTTTC
TRBD1,TRBJ1-1,-,TRBV28,CASSLRQGQVRTEAFF,TGTGCCAGCAGTTTAAGACAGGGTCAAGTCAGGACTGAAGCTTTCTTT
-,TRBJ2-1,-,TRBV5-1,CASSLQGSSYNEQFF,TGCGCCAGCAGCTTGCAGGGGAGCTCCTACAATGAGCAGTTCTTC
TRBD1,TRBJ2-7,-,TRBV7-2,CASSLRAGGEQYF,TGTGCCAGCAGCTTACGGGCAGGGGGCGAGCAGTACTTC
-,TRBJ1-5,-,TRBV5-5,CASSQGPGGQPQHF,TGTGCCAGCAGCCAGGGACCCGGGGGGCAGCCCCAGCATTTT
-,TRBJ1-3,-,TRBV7-6,CAARDSPGNTIYF,TGTGCTGCGAGGGATTCACCTGGAAACACCATATATTTT
-,TRBJ1-2,few,TRBV4-1,CASRSTGTEGYTF,TGCGCCAGCAGGTCTACAGGGACGGAAGGCTACACCTTC
-,TRBJ1-5,-,TRBV6-5,CASSWTENQPQHF,TGTGCCAGCAGCTGGACAGAAAATCAGCCCCAGCATTTT
-,TRBJ2-7,-,TRBV18,CASSRGGAYEQYF,TGTGCCAGCTCGCGAGGGGGAGCCTACGAGCAGTACTTC
TRBD1,TRBJ2-3,-,TRBV6-1,CASSEWGGGQGTDTQYF,TGTGCCAGCAGTGAATGGGGTGGGGGACAGGGTACAGATACGCAGTATTTT